These T cell receptor beta chains were read from a single sample in a study of Ad26.COV2.S vaccination and SARS-CoV-2 variants. TCRdb's table, derived via immunoSEQ multiplex PCR, lists solely in-frame clones and lacks some. The sample lists some 190,000 clones, 70% to 90% seen once, with 5.5% to 6% in the top ten. The source was peripheral blood, collected after recovery from COVID-19. The receptors shown here come from a human donor who had recovered from COVID-19. CDR3s include the opening cysteine and the closing phenylalanine or tryptophan. The order of the fields is D gene, V gene, clone size, J gene, CDR3 protein, CDR3 DNA. D genes are given only for firm matches. Clone size is not always given. Where it is, it says once, few, many or a class for expanded clones.

D: .
V: TRBV6-5
size: .
J: TRBJ1-1
CDR3: CASRRGVNTEAFF
DNA: TGTGCCAGCAGAAGGGGGGTTAACACTGAAGCTTTCTTT

D: .
V: TRBV28
size: few
J: TRBJ1-2
CDR3: CASTYGGAGNYGYTF
DNA: TGTGCCAGCACCTATGGGGGGGCGGGCAACTATGGCTACACCTTC

D: .
V: TRBV27
size: .
J: TRBJ2-2
CDR3: CASQSRSRTGELFF
DNA: TGTGCCAGCCAGTCGCGGAGTAGGACCGGGGAGCTGTTTTTT

D: TRBD2
V: TRBV2
size: .
J: TRBJ2-3
CDR3: CASSELASGGDTQYF
DNA: TGTGCCAGCAGTGAACTCGCTAGCGGGGGAGATACGCAGTATTTT

D: .
V: TRBV5-6
size: .
J: TRBJ2-6
CDR3: CASRAPWANSGANVLTF
DNA: TGTGCCAGCAGGGCGCCATGGGCTAACTCTGGGGCCAACGTCCTGACTTTC

D: TRBD2
V: TRBV11-3
size: once
J: TRBJ2-3
CDR3: CASSLGRTSGTDTQYF
DNA: TGTGCCAGCAGCTTAGGTAGGACTAGCGGCACAGATACGCAGTATTTT

D: .
V: TRBV30
size: .
J: TRBJ2-1
CDR3: CAWSGGGGFSYNEQFF
DNA: TGTGCCTGGAGTGGAGGGGGAGGGTTCTCCTACAATGAGCAGTTCTTC

D: .
V: TRBV7-9
size: .
J: TRBJ2-1
CDR3: CASSRSGSEQFF
DNA: TGTGCCAGCAGCCGCAGCGGCAGTGAGCAGTTCTTC

D: .
V: TRBV12-3/TRBV12-4
size: .
J: TRBJ2-3
CDR3: CASSLVPPNTQYF
DNA: TGTGCCAGCAGTTTGGTCCCCCCAAATACGCAGTATTTT

D: TRBD1
V: TRBV11-2
size: .
J: TRBJ2-5
CDR3: CASSLKFGQGETQYF
DNA: TGTGCCAGCAGCCTAAAGTTTGGACAGGGAGAGACCCAGTACTTC

D: TRBD1
V: TRBV9
size: .
J: TRBJ1-6
CDR3: CASSGTGGEGSPLHF
DNA: TGTGCCAGCAGCGGGACAGGGGGCGAAGGTTCACCCCTCCACTTT

D: TRBD1
V: TRBV28
size: .
J: TRBJ1-3
CDR3: CASTPSLGRGRVGNTIYF
DNA: TGTGCCAGCACCCCCTCCCTTGGCAGGGGGCGAGTGGGAAACACCATATATTTT